This T cell receptor (beta chain) was sequenced during a study of blood T cell repertoires in COVID-19. At the level of the study: Samples taken during acute and convalescent COVID-19 were collected in the United States, Italy and Spain. Sources were T cells, B-cell-depleted T cells, or PBMCs; the material itself was cDNA or gDNA.

V gave up 5 bases and J gave up 6 bases; unmatched junction bases: 8. The CDR3 is 14 amino acids. Germline CDR1 SGHNT, CDR2 YENEEA. Per the original data handling: Reference gene primers were amplified, and this amplification served to estimate nucleated cell counts. Clones were read by immunoSEQ multiplex PCR, and TCRdb kept only the in-frame ones, dropping some. V and J calls and clone size are those listed in that table; D and trimming were worked out from the DNA. The sample records around 80,000 clones, about 82% being singletons. This sequence was found in a woman over 75 with active or convalescent COVID-19. Sequencing was performed on peripheral blood. The V gene is TRBV11-3, the J gene TRBJ2-7; 9 bases map to TRBD1. The CDR3 DNA reads as TGTGCCAGCAGCGCCCCCGGGACAGGGTTCGAGCAGTACTTC. This codes for CASSAPGTGFEQYF. Using reference TRBV11-3 and TRBJ2-7 for the parts outside the CDR3, the full variable domain is EAGVVQSPRYKIIEKKQPVAFWCNPISGHNTLYWYLQNLGQGPELLIRYENEEAVDDSQLPKDRFSAERLKGVDSTLKIQPAELGDSAVYLCASSAPGTGFEQYFGPGTRLTVT.